The rows below give T cell receptor beta chains drawn from one sample of a study of PD-L1 blockade in urothelial cancer. Profiled with immunoSEQ multiplex PCR; TCRdb holds only in-frame clones, not every one. The sample yields around 20,000 clones, 88% seen once. The sample in question was PBMCs, obtained around atezolizumab (anti-PD-L1) treatment. Source of these receptors: a man between 50 and 59 years old with urothelial cancer. CDR3s include the opening cysteine and the closing phenylalanine or tryptophan. A D gene is named only where the DNA matches it firmly. Clone size appears in some rows only: once, few, many, or a class for an expanded clone.

d_call	clone_size	v_call	j_call	cdr3_aa	cdr3_nt
TRBD1	.	TRBV9	TRBJ1-2	CASSVGAGGEFVYGYTF	TGTGCCAGCAGCGTTGGGGCAGGGGGCGAATTTGTCTATGGCTACACCTTC
.	.	TRBV28	TRBJ2-7	CAGGRTYEQYF	TGTGCCGGTGGCAGGACCTACGAGCAGTACTTC
.	.	TRBV30	TRBJ2-3	CAWSARGRTDTQYF	TGTGCCTGGAGTGCAAGGGGCAGGACAGATACGCAGTATTTT
TRBD2	.	TRBV10-1	TRBJ2-1	CASSEGLAGGTPYNEQFF	TGCGCCAGCAGTGAGGGACTAGCGGGGGGAACCCCCTACAATGAGCAGTTCTTC
.	.	TRBV19	TRBJ1-2	CASSIPGLNYGYTF	TGTGCCAGTAGTATTCCCGGACTGAACTATGGCTACACCTTC
.	.	TRBV7-8	TRBJ2-2	CASSLESGAGELFF	TGTGCCAGCAGCTTAGAATCAGGGGCCGGGGAGCTGTTTTTT
.	.	TRBV6-5	TRBJ2-7	CASSFLGQPYEQYF	TGTGCCAGCAGTTTCCTTGGACAGCCCTACGAGCAGTACTTC
TRBD1	.	TRBV29-1	TRBJ2-7	CSGRDRASYEQYF	TGCAGCGGACGGGACAGGGCCTCCTACGAGCAGTACTTC
TRBD1	.	TRBV5-5	TRBJ2-7	CASSLTGQGWLYEQYF	TGTGCCAGCAGCTTGACGGGACAGGGTTGGCTCTACGAGCAGTACTTC
.	.	TRBV5-4	TRBJ2-5	CASSPGTPGQETQYF	TGTGCCAGCAGCCCCGGGACACCGGGGCAAGAGACCCAGTACTTC
TRBD2	once	TRBV27	TRBJ2-7	CASSSLLAGEYEQYF	TGTGCCAGCAGCTCCCTACTAGCGGGAGAGTACGAGCAGTACTTC
.	.	TRBV7-9	TRBJ2-7	CASSPVGDYEQYF	TGTGCCAGCAGCCCCGTCGGGGACTACGAGCAGTACTTC
.	once	TRBV27	TRBJ2-3	CASRTLAGFSTDTQYF	TGTGCCAGCAGGACGCTCGCCGGGTTTAGCACAGATACGCAGTATTTT
TRBD1	.	TRBV9	TRBJ1-6	CASSPLAGGGWFHF	TGTGCCAGCAGCCCACTGGCAGGGGGCGGGTGGTTCCACTTT
.	.	TRBV7-9	TRBJ1-1	CASSLAGNMGPTEAFF	TGTGCCAGCAGCTTAGCGGGTAATATGGGGCCCACTGAAGCTTTCTTT
.	.	TRBV7-2	TRBJ2-1	CASSPSRTIYNEQFF	TGTGCCAGCAGCCCATCCAGGACTATCTACAATGAGCAGTTCTTC
.	.	TRBV5-4	TRBJ1-1	CASSLGDRNRGGAFF	TGTGCCAGCAGCTTGGGGGACCGTAACCGAGGGGGAGCTTTCTTT
TRBD1	.	TRBV5-1	TRBJ1-2	CASSTGATGGGYTF	TGCGCCAGCAGCACAGGGGCCACCGGGGGAGGCTACACCTTC
.	.	TRBV7-6	TRBJ2-7	CASSLISGGGKQYF	TGTGCCAGCAGCTTAATTTCGGGGGGCGGGAAGCAGTACTTC
TRBD1	.	TRBV19	TRBJ2-2	CASKDRGLNTGELFF	TGTGCCAGTAAGGACAGGGGACTGAACACCGGGGAGCTGTTTTTT
TRBD2	.	TRBV6-4	TRBJ2-3	CASSDVGGASDTQYF	TGTGCCAGCAGTGACGTCGGGGGGGCGTCAGATACGCAGTATTTT
TRBD1	.	TRBV6-5	TRBJ2-1	CASSYSLSGGNEQFF	TGTGCCAGCAGTTACTCTCTTTCAGGGGGCAATGAGCAGTTCTTC
.	.	TRBV25-1	TRBJ1-6	CASSILRSSPLHF	TGTGCCAGCAGTATCCTGAGGAGTTCACCCCTCCACTTT
TRBD2	.	TRBV5-1	TRBJ2-1	CASSLVSGGDNEQFF	TGCGCCAGCAGCTTGGTAAGCGGGGGAGACAATGAGCAGTTCTTC
TRBD1	once	TRBV2	TRBJ1-4	CASSEAQPGQGNGEKLFF	TGTGCCAGCAGTGAAGCGCAGCCGGGACAGGGTAATGGTGAAAAACTGTTTTTT
.	.	TRBV4-2	TRBJ2-5	CASSHPTRMETQYF	TGTGCCAGCAGCCACCCGACTAGGATGGAGACCCAGTACTTC
.	.	TRBV4-1	TRBJ1-6	CASSQAASKGGRESPLHF	TGCGCCAGCAGCCAAGCCGCGTCAAAGGGGGGGCGAGAGTCACCCCTCCACTTT
.	few	TRBV12-5	TRBJ2-5	CASGLVKSREVRETQYF	TGTGCTAGTGGTTTGGTAAAGTCCAGGGAGGTGCGGGAGACCCAGTACTTC
TRBD2	.	TRBV7-9	TRBJ2-1	CASSWGLAGNEQFF	TGTGCCAGCAGTTGGGGACTAGCGGGTAATGAGCAGTTCTTC
TRBD1	.	TRBV19	TRBJ1-1	CASSMAGGTEAFF	TGTGCCAGTAGTATGGCAGGGGGCACTGAAGCTTTCTTT
TRBD2	.	TRBV15	TRBJ2-1	CATSRELAGGNNEQFF	TGTGCCACCAGCAGAGAACTAGCGGGGGGAAACAATGAGCAGTTCTTC
.	once	TRBV9	TRBJ2-7	CASSAREKGEQYF	TGTGCCAGCAGCGCTAGGGAGAAGGGCGAGCAGTACTTC
.	.	TRBV4-3	TRBJ2-3	CASSQDGRGAGHITDTQYF	TGCGCCAGCAGCCAAGATGGCCGGGGGGCGGGACACATCACAGATACGCAGTATTTT
.	.	TRBV7-2	TRBJ2-5	CASSSWGGGETQYF	TGTGCCAGCAGCTCATGGGGGGGCGGGGAGACCCAGTACTTC
.	.	TRBV19	TRBJ1-2	CASSNPGGRYGYTF	TGTGCCAGTAGTAACCCCGGGGGAAGGTATGGCTACACCTTC
.	.	TRBV27	TRBJ1-2	CASRYGNYGYTF	TGTGCCAGCAGGTACGGTAACTATGGCTACACCTTC
TRBD1	.	TRBV29-1	TRBJ2-1	CSGTGVNEQFF	TGCAGCGGGACAGGGGTCAATGAGCAGTTCTTC
.	.	TRBV7-6	TRBJ2-1	CASSLAVGSSYNEQFF	TGTGCCAGCAGCTTAGCGGTGGGCAGCTCCTACAATGAGCAGTTCTTC
TRBD1	.	TRBV19	TRBJ2-7	CASSSTGQGLDEQYF	TGTGCCAGTAGTAGTACAGGACAGGGTCTCGACGAGCAGTACTTC
.	.	TRBV5-1	TRBJ2-5	CASSLAKTGIRPETQYF	TGCGCCAGCAGCCTCGCAAAAACAGGGATCAGGCCAGAGACCCAGTACTTC
.	.	TRBV30	TRBJ2-3	CAWGPGQQGADTQYF	TGTGCCTGGGGCCCTGGACAGCAAGGCGCAGATACGCAGTATTTT